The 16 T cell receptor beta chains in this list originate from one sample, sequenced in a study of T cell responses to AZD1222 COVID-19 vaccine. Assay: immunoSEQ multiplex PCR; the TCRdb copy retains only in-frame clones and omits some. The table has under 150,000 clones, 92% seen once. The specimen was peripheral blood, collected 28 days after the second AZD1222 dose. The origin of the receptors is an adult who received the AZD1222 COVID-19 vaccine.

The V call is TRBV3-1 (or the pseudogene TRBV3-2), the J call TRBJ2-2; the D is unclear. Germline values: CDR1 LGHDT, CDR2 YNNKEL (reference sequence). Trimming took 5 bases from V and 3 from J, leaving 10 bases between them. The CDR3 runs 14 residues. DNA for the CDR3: TGTGCCAGCAGCGTGCTGGGCTACACCGGGGAGCTGTTTTTT. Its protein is CASSVLGYTGELFF.

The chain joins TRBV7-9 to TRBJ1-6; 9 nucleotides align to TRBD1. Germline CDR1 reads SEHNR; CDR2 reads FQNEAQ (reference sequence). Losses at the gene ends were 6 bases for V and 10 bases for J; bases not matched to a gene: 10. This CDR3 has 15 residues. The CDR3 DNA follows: TGTGCCAGCAGACACCGGGACAGGGTAAACTCACCCCTCCACTTT. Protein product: CASRHRDRVNSPLHF. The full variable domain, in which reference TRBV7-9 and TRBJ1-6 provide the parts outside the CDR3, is DTGVSQNPRHKITKRGQNVTFRCDPISEHNRLYWYRQTLGQGPEFLTYFQNEAQLEKSRLLSDRFSAERPKGSFSTLEIQRTEQGDSAMYLCASRHRDRVNSPLHFGNGTRLTVT.

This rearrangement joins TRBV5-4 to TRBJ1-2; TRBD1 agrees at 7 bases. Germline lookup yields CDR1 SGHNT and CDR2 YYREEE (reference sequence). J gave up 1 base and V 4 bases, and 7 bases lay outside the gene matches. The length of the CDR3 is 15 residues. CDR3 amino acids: CASSQGTDINYGYTF. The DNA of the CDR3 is TGTGCCAGCAGCCAAGGGACAGACATTAACTATGGCTACACCTTC.

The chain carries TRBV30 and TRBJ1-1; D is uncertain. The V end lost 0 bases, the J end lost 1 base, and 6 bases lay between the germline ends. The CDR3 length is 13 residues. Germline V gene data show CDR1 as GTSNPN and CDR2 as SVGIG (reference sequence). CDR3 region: CAWSVRWNTEAFF. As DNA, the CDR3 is TGTGCCTGGAGTGTACGGTGGAACACTGAAGCTTTCTTT.

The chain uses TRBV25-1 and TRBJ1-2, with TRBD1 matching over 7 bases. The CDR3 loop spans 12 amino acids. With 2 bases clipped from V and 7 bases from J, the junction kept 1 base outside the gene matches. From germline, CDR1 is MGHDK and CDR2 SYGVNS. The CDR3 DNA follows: TGTGCCAGCAGTGAAGACAGGGCTGGCTACACCTTC. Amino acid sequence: CASSEDRAGYTF.

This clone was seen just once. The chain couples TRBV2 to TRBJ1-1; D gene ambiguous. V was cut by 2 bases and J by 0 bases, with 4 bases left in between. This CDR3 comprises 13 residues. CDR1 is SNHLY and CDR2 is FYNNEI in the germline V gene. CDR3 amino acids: CASSEFVNTEAFF. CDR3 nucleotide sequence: TGTGCCAGCAGTGAATTTGTGAACACTGAAGCTTTCTTT.

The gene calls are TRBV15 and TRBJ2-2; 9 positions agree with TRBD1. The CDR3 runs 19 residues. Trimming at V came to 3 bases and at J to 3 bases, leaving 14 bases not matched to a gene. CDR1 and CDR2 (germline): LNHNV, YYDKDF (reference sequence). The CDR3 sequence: CATSSAREPGQGDTGELFF. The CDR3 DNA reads TGTGCCACCAGCAGCGCGAGAGAGCCGGGACAGGGCGACACCGGGGAGCTGTTTTTT.

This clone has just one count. The CDR3 DNA follows: TGCGCCAGCAGCCAAGACGGGAGGGCCTACGAGCAGTACTTC. This gives the protein CASSQDGRAYEQYF. The gene calls are TRBV4-1 and TRBJ2-7, with 8 bases that match TRBD2. This CDR3 is built from 14 residues. Germline values: CDR1 MGHRA, CDR2 YSYEKL. The V and J ends lost 0 bases and 2 bases, in that order; junction bases with no gene match: 0.

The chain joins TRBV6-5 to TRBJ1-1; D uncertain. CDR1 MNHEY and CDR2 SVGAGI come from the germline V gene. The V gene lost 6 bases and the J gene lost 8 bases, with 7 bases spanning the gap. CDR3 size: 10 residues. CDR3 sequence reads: CASSAGEAFF. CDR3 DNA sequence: TGTGCCAGCAGCGCTGGCGAAGCTTTCTTT.

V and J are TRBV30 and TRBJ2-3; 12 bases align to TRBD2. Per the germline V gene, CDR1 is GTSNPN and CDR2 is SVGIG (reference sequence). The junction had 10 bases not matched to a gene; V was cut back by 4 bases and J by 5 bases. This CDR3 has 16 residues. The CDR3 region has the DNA TGTGCCTGGACCCGCGGGCTAGCGGGGGGGGGAGATACGCAGTATTTT. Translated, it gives CAWTRGLAGGGDTQYF.

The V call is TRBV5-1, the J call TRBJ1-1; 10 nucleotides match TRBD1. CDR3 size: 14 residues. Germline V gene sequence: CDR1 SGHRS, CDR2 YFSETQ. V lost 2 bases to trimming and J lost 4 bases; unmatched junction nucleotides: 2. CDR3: CASSFRTGGTEAFF. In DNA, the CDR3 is TGCGCCAGCAGCTTCCGGACAGGGGGCACTGAAGCTTTCTTT.

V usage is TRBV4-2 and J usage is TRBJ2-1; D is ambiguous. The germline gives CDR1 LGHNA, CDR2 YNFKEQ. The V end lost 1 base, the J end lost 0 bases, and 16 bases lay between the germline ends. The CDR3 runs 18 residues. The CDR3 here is CASSQVGYTTSSYNEQFF. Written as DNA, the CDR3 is TGTGCCAGCAGCCAAGTCGGCTATACTACGAGCTCCTACAATGAGCAGTTCTTC.

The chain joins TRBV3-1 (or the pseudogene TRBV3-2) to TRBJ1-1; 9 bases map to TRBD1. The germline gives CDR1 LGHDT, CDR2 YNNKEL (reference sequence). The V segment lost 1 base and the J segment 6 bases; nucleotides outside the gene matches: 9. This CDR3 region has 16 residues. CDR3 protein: CASSQGGDRVIAEAFF. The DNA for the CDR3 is TGTGCCAGCAGCCAAGGTGGGGACAGGGTAATCGCTGAAGCTTTCTTT.

The CDR3 loop is CASGKGGITGNTIYF. The CDR3 DNA sequence: TGTGCCAGCGGGAAAGGAGGGATAACTGGAAACACCATATATTTT. V usage is TRBV7-9 and J usage is TRBJ1-3, with D uncertain. V lost 8 bases, J lost 2 bases, and 16 bases lay in between. The V gene's germline CDR1 is SEHNR and CDR2 FQNEAQ (reference sequence). There are 15 residues in the CDR3. Filled out from reference TRBV7-9 and TRBJ1-3, the complete variable domain reads DTGVSQNPRHKITKRGQNVTFRCDPISEHNRLYWYRQTLGQGPEFLTYFQNEAQLEKSRLLSDRFSAERPKGSFSTLEIQRTEQGDSAMYLCASGKGGITGNTIYFGEGSWLTVV.

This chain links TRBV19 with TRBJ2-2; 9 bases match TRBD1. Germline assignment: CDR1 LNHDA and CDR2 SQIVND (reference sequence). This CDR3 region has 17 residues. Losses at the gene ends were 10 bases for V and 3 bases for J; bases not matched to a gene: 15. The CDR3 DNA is TGTGCCACCAGAGGTCGGGACAGGGCCGTGGACACCGGGGAGCTGTTTTTT. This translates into CATRGRDRAVDTGELFF.

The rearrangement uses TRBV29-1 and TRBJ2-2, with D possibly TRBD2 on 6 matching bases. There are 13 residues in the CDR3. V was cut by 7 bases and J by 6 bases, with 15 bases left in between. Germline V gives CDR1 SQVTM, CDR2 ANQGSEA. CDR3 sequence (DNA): TGCAGCGCCTACCAGGAGGGCGCCGGGGAGCTGTTTTTT. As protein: CSAYQEGAGELFF.